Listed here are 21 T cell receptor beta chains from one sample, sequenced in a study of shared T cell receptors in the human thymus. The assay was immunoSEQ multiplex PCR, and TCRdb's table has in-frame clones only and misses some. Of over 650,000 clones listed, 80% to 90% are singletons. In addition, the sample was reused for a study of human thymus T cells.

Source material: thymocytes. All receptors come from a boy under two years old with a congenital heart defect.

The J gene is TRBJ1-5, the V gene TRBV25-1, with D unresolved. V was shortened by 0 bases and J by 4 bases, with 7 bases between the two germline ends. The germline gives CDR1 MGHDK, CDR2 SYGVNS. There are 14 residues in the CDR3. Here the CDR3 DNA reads TGTGCCAGCAGTGAATATGAGGGAAATCAGCCCCAGCATTTT. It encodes CASSEYEGNQPQHF.

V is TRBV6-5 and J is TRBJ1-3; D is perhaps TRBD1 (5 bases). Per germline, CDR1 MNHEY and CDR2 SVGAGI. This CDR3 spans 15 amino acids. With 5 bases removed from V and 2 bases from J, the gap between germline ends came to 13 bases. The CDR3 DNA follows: TGTGCCAGCAGTGGCGGGACCCGACCTGGAAACACCATATATTTT. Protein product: CASSGGTRPGNTIYF.

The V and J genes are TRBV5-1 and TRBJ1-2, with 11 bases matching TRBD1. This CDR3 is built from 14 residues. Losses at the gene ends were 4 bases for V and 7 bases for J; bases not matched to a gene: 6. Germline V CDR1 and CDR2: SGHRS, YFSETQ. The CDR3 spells CASSMGQGGIGYTF. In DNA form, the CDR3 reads TGCGCCAGCAGCATGGGACAGGGGGGTATTGGCTACACCTTC.

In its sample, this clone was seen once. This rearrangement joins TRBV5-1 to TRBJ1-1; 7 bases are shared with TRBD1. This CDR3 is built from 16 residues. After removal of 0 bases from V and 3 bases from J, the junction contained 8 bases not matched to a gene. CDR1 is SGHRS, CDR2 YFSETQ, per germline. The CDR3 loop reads CASSLVVRDRDTEAFF. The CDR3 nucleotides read TGCGCCAGCAGCTTGGTGGTACGGGACAGAGACACTGAAGCTTTCTTT.

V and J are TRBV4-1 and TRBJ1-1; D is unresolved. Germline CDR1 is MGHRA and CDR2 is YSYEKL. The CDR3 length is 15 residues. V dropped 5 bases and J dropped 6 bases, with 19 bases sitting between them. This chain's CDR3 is CASSERRGRRPEAFF. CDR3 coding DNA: TGCGCCAGCAGCGAAAGAAGAGGGCGTAGGCCTGAAGCTTTCTTT.

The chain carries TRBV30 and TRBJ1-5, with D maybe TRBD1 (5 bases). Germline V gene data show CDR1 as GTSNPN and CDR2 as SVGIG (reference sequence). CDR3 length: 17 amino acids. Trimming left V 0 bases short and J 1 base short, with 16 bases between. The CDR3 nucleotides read TGTGCCTGGAGTGTCAGCCCAACGTACAGGAGCAATCAGCCCCAGCATTTT. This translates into CAWSVSPTYRSNQPQHF.

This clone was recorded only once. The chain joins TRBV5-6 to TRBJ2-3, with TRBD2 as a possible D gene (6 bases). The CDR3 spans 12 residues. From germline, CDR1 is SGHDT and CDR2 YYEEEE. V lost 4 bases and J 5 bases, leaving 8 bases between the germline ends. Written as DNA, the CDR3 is TGTGCCAGCAGCCGGGAGAAAGATACGCAGTATTTT. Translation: CASSREKDTQYF.

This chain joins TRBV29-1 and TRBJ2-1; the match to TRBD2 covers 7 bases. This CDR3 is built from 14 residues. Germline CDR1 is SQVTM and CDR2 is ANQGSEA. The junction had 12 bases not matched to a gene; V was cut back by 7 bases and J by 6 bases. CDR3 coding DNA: TGCAGCGGGACCCCGGGACTACCACCCAATGAGCAGTTCTTC. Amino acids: CSGTPGLPPNEQFF.

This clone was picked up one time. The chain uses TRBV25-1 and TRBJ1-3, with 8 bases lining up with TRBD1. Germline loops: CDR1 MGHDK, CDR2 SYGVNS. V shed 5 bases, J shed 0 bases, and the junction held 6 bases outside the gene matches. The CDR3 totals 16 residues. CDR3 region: CASSRGQGNSGNTIYF. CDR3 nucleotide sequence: TGTGCCAGCAGTCGAGGACAGGGAAACTCTGGAAACACCATATATTTT.

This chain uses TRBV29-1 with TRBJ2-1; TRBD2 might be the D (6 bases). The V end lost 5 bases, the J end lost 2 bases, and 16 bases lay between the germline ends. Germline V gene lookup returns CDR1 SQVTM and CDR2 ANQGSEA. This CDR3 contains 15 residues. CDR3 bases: TGCAGCGTTTTCCTGGGGCGGGGAGCCTACAATGAGCAGTTCTTC. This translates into CSVFLGRGAYNEQFF.

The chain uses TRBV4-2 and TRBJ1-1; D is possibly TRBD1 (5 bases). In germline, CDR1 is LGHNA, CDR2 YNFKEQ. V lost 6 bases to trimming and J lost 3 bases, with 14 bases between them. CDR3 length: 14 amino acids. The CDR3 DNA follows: TGTGCCAGCAGACGGGGGAGCCTCGACACTGAAGCTTTCTTT. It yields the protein CASRRGSLDTEAFF.

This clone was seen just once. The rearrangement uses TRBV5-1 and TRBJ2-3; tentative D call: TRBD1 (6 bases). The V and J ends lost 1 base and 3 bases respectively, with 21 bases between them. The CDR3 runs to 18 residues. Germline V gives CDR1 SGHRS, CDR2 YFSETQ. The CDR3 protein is CASSLYRHTGKWTDTQYF. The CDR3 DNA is TGCGCCAGCAGCTTGTACCGGCACACAGGGAAGTGGACAGATACGCAGTATTTT. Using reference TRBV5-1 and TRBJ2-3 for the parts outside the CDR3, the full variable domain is KAGVTQTPRYLIKTRGQQVTLSCSPISGHRSVSWYQQTPGQGLQFLFEYFSETQRNKGNFPGRFSGRQFSNSRSEMNVSTLELGDSALYLCASSLYRHTGKWTDTQYFGPGTRLTVL.

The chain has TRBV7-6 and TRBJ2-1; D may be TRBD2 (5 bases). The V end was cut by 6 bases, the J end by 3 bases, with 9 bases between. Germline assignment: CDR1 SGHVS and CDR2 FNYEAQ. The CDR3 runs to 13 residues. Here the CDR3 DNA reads TGTGCCAGCAGTCCCGGAGGCTACAATGAGCAGTTCTTC. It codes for CASSPGGYNEQFF. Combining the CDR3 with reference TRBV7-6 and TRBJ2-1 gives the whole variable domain GAGVSQSPRYKVTKRGQDVALRCDPISGHVSLYWYRQALGQGPEFLTYFNYEAQQDKSGLPNDRFSAERPEGSISTLTIQRTEQRDSAMYRCASSPGGYNEQFFGPGTRLTVL.

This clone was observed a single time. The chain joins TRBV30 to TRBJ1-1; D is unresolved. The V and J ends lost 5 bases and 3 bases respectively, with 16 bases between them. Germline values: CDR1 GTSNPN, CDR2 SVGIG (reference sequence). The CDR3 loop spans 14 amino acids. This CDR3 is CAWFRGFSHTEAFF. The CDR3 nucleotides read TGTGCCTGGTTTCGAGGGTTTTCGCACACTGAAGCTTTCTTT.

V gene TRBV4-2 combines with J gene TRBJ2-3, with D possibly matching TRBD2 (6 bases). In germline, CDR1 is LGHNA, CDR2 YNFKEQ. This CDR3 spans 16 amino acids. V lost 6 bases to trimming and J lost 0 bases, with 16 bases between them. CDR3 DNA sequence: TGTGCCAGCAGGCTAATAGCGGACCCTAGCACAGATACGCAGTATTTT. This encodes CASRLIADPSTDTQYF.

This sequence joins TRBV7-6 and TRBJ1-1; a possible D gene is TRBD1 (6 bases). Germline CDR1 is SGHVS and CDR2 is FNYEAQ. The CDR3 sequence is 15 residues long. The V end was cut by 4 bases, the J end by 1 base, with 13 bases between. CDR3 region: CASSSSPDRNTEAFF. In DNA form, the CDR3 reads TGTGCCAGCAGCTCGTCCCCGGACAGGAACACTGAAGCTTTCTTT. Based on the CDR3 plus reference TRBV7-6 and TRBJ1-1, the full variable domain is GAGVSQSPRYKVTKRGQDVALRCDPISGHVSLYWYRQALGQGPEFLTYFNYEAQQDKSGLPNDRFSAERPEGSISTLTIQRTEQRDSAMYRCASSSSPDRNTEAFFGQGTRLTVV.

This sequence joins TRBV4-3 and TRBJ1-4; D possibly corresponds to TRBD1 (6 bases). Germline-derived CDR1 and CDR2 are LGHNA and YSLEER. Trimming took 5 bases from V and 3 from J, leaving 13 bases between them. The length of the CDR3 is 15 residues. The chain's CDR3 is CASSGGALANEKLFF. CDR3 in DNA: TGCGCCAGCAGCGGGGGGGCGTTGGCTAATGAAAAACTGTTTTTT.

In DNA, the CDR3 is TGCGCCAGCAGCCAAGATACGGGTCAGAACACCATATATTTT. Its translation is CASSQDTGQNTIYF. V gene TRBV4-3 combines with J gene TRBJ1-3; D ambiguous. V lost 0 bases and J 7 bases, leaving 10 bases between the germline ends. CDR1 and CDR2 (germline): LGHNA, YSLEER. The CDR3 consists of 14 residues.

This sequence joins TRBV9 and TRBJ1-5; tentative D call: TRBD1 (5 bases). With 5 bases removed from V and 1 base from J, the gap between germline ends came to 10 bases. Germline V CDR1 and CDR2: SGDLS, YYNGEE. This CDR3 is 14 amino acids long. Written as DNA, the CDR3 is TGTGCCAGCAGGAGGGAGGGGAGCAATCAGCCCCAGCATTTT. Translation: CASRREGSNQPQHF.

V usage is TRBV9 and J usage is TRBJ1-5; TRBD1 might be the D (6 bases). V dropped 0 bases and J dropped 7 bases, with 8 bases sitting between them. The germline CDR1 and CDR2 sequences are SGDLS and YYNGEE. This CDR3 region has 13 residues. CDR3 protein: CASSVGGGQPQHF. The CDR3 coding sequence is TGTGCCAGCAGCGTAGGAGGGGGACAGCCCCAGCATTTT.

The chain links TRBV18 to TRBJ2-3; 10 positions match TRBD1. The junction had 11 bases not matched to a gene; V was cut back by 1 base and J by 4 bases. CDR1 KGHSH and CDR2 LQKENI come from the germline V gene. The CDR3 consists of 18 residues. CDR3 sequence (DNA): TGTGCCAGCTCACCACTCTGGATTGCGGGACAGGGGCCAGATACGCAGTATTTT. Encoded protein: CASSPLWIAGQGPDTQYF.